This T cell receptor beta chain was profiled in a study of cytomegalovirus exposure and HLA in healthy donors. The CDR3 consists of 11 residues. V lost 6 bases and J lost 4, with 6 bases in between. Germline CDR1 SEHNR, CDR2 FQNEAQ (reference sequence). Profiling relied on immunoSEQ multiplex PCR, and the TCRdb table lists in-frame clones only, not all of them. The sample holds 110,000 or so clones; around 87% are singletons and the top ten take roughly 4.2%. The origin of this receptor is a woman younger than 35 in good health and CMV-seropositive. The chain carries TRBV7-9 and TRBJ1-1; D uncertain. Sequencing was performed on PBMCs. CDR3 nucleotides: TGTGCCAGCAGGCTACTCACTGAAGCTTTCTTT. Amino acids: CASRLLTEAFF. The variable domain in full, completed from reference TRBV7-9 and TRBJ1-1, reads DTGVSQNPRHKITKRGQNVTFRCDPISEHNRLYWYRQTLGQGPEFLTYFQNEAQLEKSRLLSDRFSAERPKGSFSTLEIQRTEQGDSAMYLCASRLLTEAFFGQGTRLTVV.